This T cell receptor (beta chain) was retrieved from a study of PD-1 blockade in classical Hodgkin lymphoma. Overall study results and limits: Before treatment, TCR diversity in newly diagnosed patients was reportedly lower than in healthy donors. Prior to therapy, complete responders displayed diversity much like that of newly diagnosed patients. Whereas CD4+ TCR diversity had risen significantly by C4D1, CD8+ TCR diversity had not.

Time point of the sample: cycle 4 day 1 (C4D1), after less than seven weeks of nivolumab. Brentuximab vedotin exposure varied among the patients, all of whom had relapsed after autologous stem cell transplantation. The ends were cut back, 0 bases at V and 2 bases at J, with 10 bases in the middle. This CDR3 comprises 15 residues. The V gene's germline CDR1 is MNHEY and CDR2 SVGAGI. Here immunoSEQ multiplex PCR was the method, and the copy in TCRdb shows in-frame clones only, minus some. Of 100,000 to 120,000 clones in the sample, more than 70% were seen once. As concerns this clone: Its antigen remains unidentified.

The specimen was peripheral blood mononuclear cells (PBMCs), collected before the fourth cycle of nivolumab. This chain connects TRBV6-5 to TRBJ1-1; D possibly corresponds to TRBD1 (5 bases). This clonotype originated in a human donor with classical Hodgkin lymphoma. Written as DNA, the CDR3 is TGTGCCAGCAGTTACTCGGGGCAGGTCAACACTGAAGCTTTCTTT. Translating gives CASSYSGQVNTEAFF.